Listed here is a single T cell receptor beta chain. The source of the sample is a study of blood T cell repertoires in COVID-19. Study information: From the United States, Italy and Spain came samples of acute and convalescent COVID-19.

Per the authors' pipeline: Counts of nucleated cells, estimated from reference gene primer amplification, were obtained. TCRdb's table, derived via immunoSEQ multiplex PCR, lists solely in-frame clones and lacks some. The V and J calls and the clone size are those of that table, but D and trimming were determined from the DNA. The sample shows about 50,000 clones, around 88% of them seen only once. CDR3 size: 16 residues. Germline CDR1 reads LGHDT; CDR2 reads YNNKEL (reference sequence). V lost 4 bases, J lost 8 bases, and 23 bases lay in between. The rearrangement uses TRBV3-1 (or the pseudogene TRBV3-2) and TRBJ1-2; D perhaps matches TRBD1 (6 bases). This clonotype was sampled from a woman of 80 years or more with acute or convalescent COVID-19. The sequencing sample was made of peripheral blood. CDR3: CASSPPIGQPSRGYTF. The CDR3 coding sequence is TGTGCCAGCAGCCCGCCTATTGGACAGCCCTCGAGGGGCTACACCTTC.